A selection of T cell receptor beta chains follows, all from one sample in a study of T cell repertoires and HLA-DP antigens. For these TCRs, the target antigens are not known. Sequencing used immunoSEQ multiplex PCR; TCRdb keeps in-frame clones, though not all of them. The sample carries about 73,000 clones, around 80% recorded once. What was sequenced was CD4+ T cells from PBMCs. These receptors came from a man aged 60 to 69 in good health and CMV-seronegative. The conserved cysteine and the conserved F or W are not part of the CDR3 here. Expanded clones are given a class, and other clones once, few, many or no size at all.

cdr3_aa	j_call	clone_size	v_call
ASSWGQENTEAF	TRBJ1-1	few	TRBV5-1
ASSYSGQAAGYT	TRBJ1-2	-	TRBV6-6
ASSASWDQPQH	TRBJ1-5	-	TRBV19
SVGGNEQF	TRBJ2-1	-	TRBV29-1
ASSMTTGEGETQY	TRBJ2-5	-	TRBV5-1
ASTFGRVSGYT	TRBJ1-2	-	TRBV19
ASRPSGSQETQY	TRBJ2-5	-	TRBV6-6
ASSPETGNTEAF	TRBJ1-1	-	TRBV19
ASSLWAGLESETQY	TRBJ2-5	few	TRBV7-2
ASSLAVAGVSEQY	TRBJ2-7	-	TRBV5-1
ASSPPGTYETQY	TRBJ2-5	-	TRBV28
ASRVGTGVGETQY	TRBJ2-5	-	TRBV27
ASSFPNSPLH	TRBJ1-6	-	TRBV6-1
VGQFNEKLF	TRBJ1-4	-	TRBV30
ATRLGAGPGAF	TRBJ1-1	-	TRBV15
ASTPGAGNQETQY	TRBJ2-5	-	TRBV9
AWSKGLAGAYEQY	TRBJ2-7	-	TRBV30